The text below deals with one TCR beta chain. Antigen specificity is unknown. The identical CDR3 is also encoded by other nucleotide sequences in the sample. Assay: immunoSEQ multiplex PCR; the TCRdb copy retains only in-frame clones and omits some. The sample holds 150,000 to 200,000 clones, 80% to 85% seen once. This record comes from a study of cytomegalovirus exposure and HLA in healthy donors. This CDR3 region has 13 residues. Trimming pared 5 bases from V and 3 bases from J, leaving 10 bases between. Germline lookup yields CDR1 SGHAT and CDR2 FQNNGV. Whole-study results and caveats: Cytomegalovirus association was listed for around 170 TCR beta chains. Reportedly, cytomegalovirus status was diagnosed with high sensitivity and specificity. A few of the chains that were CMV-associated were confirmed in vitro to be specific for CMV antigens.

J is TRBJ1-1 and V is TRBV11-2, with D uncertain. This TCR was recovered from a man aged 25-45 years in good health and CMV-seropositive. Specimen: PBMCs. CDR3 nucleotides: TGTGCCAGCAGCCCCCAGCGTGACACTGAAGCTTTCTTT. This translates into CASSPQRDTEAFF.